The next 23 T cell receptor beta chains were all read from a single sample in a study of blood T cell repertoires in COVID-19. The assay was immunoSEQ multiplex PCR, and TCRdb's table has in-frame clones only and misses some. The repertoire holds some 270,000 clones, roughly 89% seen once, with 1.5% to 2% in the top ten. The sample comprised PBMCs or T cells enriched from blood (not recorded which). These TCRs come from a woman aged 40 to 50 who had recovered from COVID-19.

The chain combines TRBV7-3 with TRBJ2-2, with 8 positions matching TRBD1. There are 18 residues in the CDR3. Germline CDR1 SGHTA, CDR2 FQGTGA. J was trimmed by 1 base and V by 0 bases; bases with no gene match: 7. CDR3 sequence: CASSLTVSGTGNTGELFF. The CDR3 DNA is TGTGCCAGCAGCTTAACGGTATCCGGGACAGGGAACACCGGGGAGCTGTTTTTT.

DNA of the CDR3: TGTGCCAGCAGCCTTTCGGGGGAATATGGCTACACCTTC. Translating gives CASSLSGEYGYTF. The rearrangement links TRBV3-1 (or the pseudogene TRBV3-2) to TRBJ1-2; possibly TRBD1 for D (5 bases). Germline CDR1 and CDR2: LGHDT and YNNKEL (reference sequence). The germline V and J ends were trimmed by 4 bases and 5 bases, with 11 bases remaining between them. The CDR3 contains 13 residues.

The CDR3 reads CASSPEIDNSPLHF. The CDR3, as DNA: TGTGCCAGCTCACCGGAGATCGATAATTCACCCCTCCACTTT. The chain couples TRBV18 to TRBJ1-6, with D unresolved. Germline values: CDR1 KGHSH, CDR2 LQKENI. There are 14 residues in the CDR3. Trimming pared 3 bases from V and 5 bases from J, leaving 8 bases between.

The V and J genes are TRBV7-9 and TRBJ2-3; tentatively, D is TRBD1 (5 bases). Germline lookup yields CDR1 SEHNR and CDR2 FQNEAQ (reference sequence). CDR3 length: 16 amino acids. Trimming pared 6 bases from V and 2 bases from J, leaving 18 bases between. The CDR3 DNA reads as TGTGCCAGCAGTCAAAGGACACAGTCCCTCACAGATACGCAGTATTTT. It codes for CASSQRTQSLTDTQYF.

V is TRBV5-1 and J is TRBJ1-4; possibly TRBD1 for D (5 bases). The CDR3 runs 16 residues. CDR1 is SGHRS and CDR2 is YFSETQ in the germline V gene. The germline V and J ends were trimmed by 4 bases and 4 bases, with 17 bases remaining between them. CDR3: CASSPHWGAYNEKLFF. CDR3 nucleotides: TGCGCCAGCAGCCCCCATTGGGGCGCCTATAATGAAAAACTGTTTTTT.

V gene TRBV3-1 (or the pseudogene TRBV3-2) combines with J gene TRBJ2-7; 9 nucleotides agree with TRBD2. CDR3 length: 15 amino acids. Trimming cost V 2 bases and J 3 bases; bases outside gene matches: 5. Germline assignment: CDR1 LGHDT and CDR2 YNNKEL (reference sequence). The CDR3 region is CASSQFGTSNYEQYF. CDR3 bases: TGTGCCAGCAGCCAATTCGGGACTAGCAACTACGAGCAGTACTTC.

This chain's CDR3 is CASSHYGQDVSYEQYF. CDR3 sequence (DNA): TGTGCCAGCAGCCATTATGGACAGGACGTCTCCTACGAGCAGTACTTC. The genes are TRBV4-2 and TRBJ2-7, with TRBD1 matching over 7 bases. Germline V lookup: CDR1 LGHNA, CDR2 YNFKEQ. The CDR3 length is 16 residues. J gave up 0 bases and V 3 bases, and 8 bases lay outside the gene matches.

The rearrangement joins TRBV18 to TRBJ2-1; 8 positions agree with TRBD2. In germline, CDR1 is KGHSH, CDR2 LQKENI. Trimming at V came to 0 bases and at J to 5 bases, leaving 9 bases not matched to a gene. The CDR3 extends over 17 amino acids. Here the CDR3 reads CASSPPILAEKNNEQFF. The CDR3 DNA follows: TGTGCCAGCTCACCACCGATACTAGCGGAAAAGAACAATGAGCAGTTCTTC.

This CDR3 is CASTRDSYEQYF. As DNA, the CDR3 is TGTGCCAGCACGAGGGACTCCTACGAGCAGTACTTC. The V gene is TRBV2, the J gene TRBJ2-7; perhaps TRBD2 as D (5 bases). The CDR3 runs to 12 residues. V shed 7 bases and J shed 0 bases, with 7 bases lying between them. The germline V gene encodes CDR1 SNHLY and CDR2 FYNNEI.

This clone came up once. The chain recombines TRBV11-2 with TRBJ2-3; D uncertain. Germline CDR1 reads SGHAT; CDR2 reads FQNNGV. Trimming removed 2 bases from V and 1 base from J, with 4 bases in between. The CDR3 consists of 13 residues. The DNA of the CDR3 is TGTGCCAGCAGCTTACGGGGCACAGATACGCAGTATTTT. Amino acid sequence: CASSLRGTDTQYF. Together with reference TRBV11-2 and TRBJ2-3, the CDR3 gives the full variable domain: EAGVAQSPRYKIIEKRQSVAFWCNPISGHATLYWYQQILGQGPKLLIQFQNNGVVDDSQLPKDRFSAERLKGVDSTLKIQPAKLEDSAVYLCASSLRGTDTQYFGPGTRLTVL.

This clone showed up just a few times. The chain is built from TRBV10-3 and TRBJ1-5; D is possibly TRBD1 (5 bases). V lost 0 bases to trimming and J lost 6 bases, with 9 bases between them. The CDR3 runs 14 residues. CDR1 is ENHRY and CDR2 is SYGVKD in the germline V gene. In nucleotides, the CDR3 is TGTGCCATCAGTGAGTCGGGGCAGGGTCAGCCCCAGCATTTT. It encodes CAISESGQGQPQHF.

This CDR3 is CASSLTGTYNEQFF. Here the CDR3 DNA reads TGTGCCAGCAGCTTAACAGGGACATACAATGAGCAGTTCTTC. This chain uses TRBV7-3 with TRBJ2-1; D is possibly TRBD1 (6 bases). Trimming shortened V by 0 bases and J by 4 bases, and 7 bases separated the two germline ends. Germline V gene lookup returns CDR1 SGHTA and CDR2 FQGTGA. The CDR3 loop spans 14 amino acids.

The rearrangement joins TRBV25-1 to TRBJ1-2, with D possibly being TRBD1 (5 bases). CDR3 length: 15 residues. Germline V gives CDR1 MGHDK, CDR2 SYGVNS. Trimming stripped 2 bases from V and 8 bases from J, with 18 bases between. Here the CDR3 DNA reads TGTGCCAGCAGTGAAGCGGGACCCGGGGCGTCGGGCTACACCTTC. Its translation: CASSEAGPGASGYTF.

The chain recombines TRBV5-1 with TRBJ2-5; D not certain. The CDR3 spans 13 residues. Germline CDR1 is SGHRS and CDR2 is YFSETQ. Trimming removed 2 bases at V and 5 bases at J, with 10 bases between. The CDR3 nucleotides read TGCGCCAGCAGCTTTTCAGGTTCGGAGACCCAGTACTTC. Translated, it gives CASSFSGSETQYF.

This chain connects TRBV9 to TRBJ1-1; D gene unclear. This CDR3 region has 14 residues. The germline CDR1 and CDR2 sequences are SGDLS and YYNGEE. V was shortened by 2 bases and J by 8 bases, with 16 bases between the two germline ends. CDR3 in DNA: TGTGCCAGCAGCGTCTCGTTGGAGGGCAGAGAAGCTTTCTTT. It translates to CASSVSLEGREAFF.

V is TRBV5-1 and J is TRBJ1-2; the match to TRBD1 covers 9 bases. Losses at the gene ends were 4 bases for V and 8 bases for J; bases not matched to a gene: 9. Per the germline V gene, CDR1 is SGHRS and CDR2 is YFSETQ. The CDR3 runs to 14 residues. CDR3 nucleotides: TGCGCCAGCAGCATACAACAGGGGGCTAACGGCTACACCTTC. This translates into CASSIQQGANGYTF.

The chain employs TRBV27 and TRBJ1-2; a weak D match, TRBD1 (5 bases). Germline CDR1 and CDR2: MNHEY and SMNVEV (reference sequence). The CDR3 has 15 residues. Trimming removed 5 bases at V and 3 bases at J, with 16 bases between. Written as DNA, the CDR3 is TGTGCCAGCAGTAACCGTCAGGGAGGTGACTATGGCTACACCTTC. Protein product: CASSNRQGGDYGYTF.

In its sample, this clone was seen once. The DNA of the CDR3 is TGTGCCAGCAGGCAGGGACAGAACACTGAAGCTTTCTTT. Amino acid sequence: CASRQGQNTEAFF. V is TRBV5-4 and J is TRBJ1-1; possible D gene TRBD1, 6 bases. The CDR3 has 13 amino acids. With 5 bases removed from V and 1 base from J, the gap between germline ends came to 9 bases. CDR1 SGHNT and CDR2 YYREEE come from the germline V gene (reference sequence).

The chain employs TRBV7-9 and TRBJ1-4, with D maybe TRBD1 (5 bases). V lost 5 bases to trimming and J lost 7 bases, with 17 bases between them. The CDR3 loop spans 15 amino acids. CDR1 is SEHNR and CDR2 is FQNEAQ in the germline V gene (reference sequence). CDR3 nucleotides: TGTGCCAGCAGCCTGGGGGGATGGAAGACTGAAAAACTGTTTTTT. Its translation is CASSLGGWKTEKLFF.

As to this clone: Other DNA sequences within the sample encode an identical CDR3. This rearrangement joins TRBV7-8 to TRBJ1-2, with 7 bases that match TRBD1. CDR3 length equals 15 residues. Trimming took 1 base from V and 3 from J; bases not matched to a gene: 5. The germline V gene has CDR1 SGHVS and CDR2 FQNEAQ. CDR3 DNA: TGTGCCAGCAGCTTAGATCCAGGGGGAGACTATGGCTACACCTTC. Its protein is CASSLDPGGDYGYTF.

The chain has TRBV11-1 and TRBJ2-7; D might be TRBD1 (6 bases). This CDR3 contains 13 residues. CDR1 and CDR2 (germline): SGHAT, FQDESV (reference sequence). The V end was cut by 5 bases, the J end by 5 bases, with 13 bases between. The CDR3 is CASSVQNRDEQYF. CDR3 in DNA: TGTGCCAGCAGCGTACAAAACAGGGACGAGCAGTACTTC.

This rearrangement joins TRBV5-1 to TRBJ2-3; TRBD2 agrees at 7 bases. The CDR3 spans 15 residues. The ends lost 7 bases at V and 5 bases at J; junction bases unmatched: 13. Looked up from germline, CDR1 is SGHRS and CDR2 is YFSETQ. This CDR3 is CASRNVRGEQDTQYF. The CDR3 DNA sequence: TGCGCCAGCCGGAATGTACGGGGGGAGCAAGATACGCAGTATTTT.

The chain has TRBV6-6 and TRBJ2-7; 9 bases fit TRBD2. The germline CDR1 and CDR2 sequences are MNHNY and SVGAGI (reference sequence). J was trimmed by 2 bases and V by 10 bases; bases with no gene match: 12. The CDR3 totals 15 residues. Here the CDR3 reads CATAVQAGGPYEQYF. The CDR3 nucleotides are TGTGCCACTGCGGTCCAAGCGGGAGGTCCCTACGAGCAGTACTTC.